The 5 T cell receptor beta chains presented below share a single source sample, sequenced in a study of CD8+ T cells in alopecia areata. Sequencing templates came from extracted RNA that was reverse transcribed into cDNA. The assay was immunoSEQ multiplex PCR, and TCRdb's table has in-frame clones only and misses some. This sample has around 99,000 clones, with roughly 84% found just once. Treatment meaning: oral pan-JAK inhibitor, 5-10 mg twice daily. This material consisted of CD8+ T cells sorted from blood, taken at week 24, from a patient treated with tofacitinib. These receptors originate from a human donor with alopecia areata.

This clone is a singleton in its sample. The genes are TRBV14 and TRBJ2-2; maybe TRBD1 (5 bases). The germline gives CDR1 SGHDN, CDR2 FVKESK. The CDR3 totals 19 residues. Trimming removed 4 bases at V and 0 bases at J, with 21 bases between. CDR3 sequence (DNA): TGTGCCAGCAGCCCACTTCTTGGCCAGGGCCCCTCGAACACCGGGGAGCTGTTTTTT. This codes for CASSPLLGQGPSNTGELFF.

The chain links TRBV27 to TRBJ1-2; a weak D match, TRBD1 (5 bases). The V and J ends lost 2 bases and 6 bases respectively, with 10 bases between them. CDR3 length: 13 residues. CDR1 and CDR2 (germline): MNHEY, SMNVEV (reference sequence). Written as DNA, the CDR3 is TGTGCCAGCAGTTTAGGGGGACTGAATGGCTACACCTTC. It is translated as CASSLGGLNGYTF.

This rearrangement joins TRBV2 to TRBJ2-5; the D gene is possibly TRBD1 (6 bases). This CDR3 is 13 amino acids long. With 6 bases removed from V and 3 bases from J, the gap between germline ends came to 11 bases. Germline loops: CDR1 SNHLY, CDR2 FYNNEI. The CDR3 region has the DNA TGTGCCAGCAGGTCAGGGGTGGAAGAGACCCAGTACTTC. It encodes CASRSGVEETQYF.

CDR3 bases: TGTGCCAGCGCCAAAACACCAACCTACGAGCAGTACTTC. Encoded protein: CASAKTPTYEQYF. The chain joins TRBV7-9 to TRBJ2-7; D is uncertain. There are 13 residues in the CDR3. V was cut by 8 bases and J by 2 bases, with 13 bases left in between. The germline V gene encodes CDR1 SEHNR and CDR2 FQNEAQ (reference sequence).

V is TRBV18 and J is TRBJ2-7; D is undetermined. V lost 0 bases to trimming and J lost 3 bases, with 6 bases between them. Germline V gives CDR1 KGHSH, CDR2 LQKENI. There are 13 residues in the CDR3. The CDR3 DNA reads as TGTGCCAGCTCACCACCGCAGCTCTACGAGCAGTACTTC. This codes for CASSPPQLYEQYF.